These T cell receptor beta chains were read from a single sample in a study of OX40 agonist ivuxolimab in advanced cancers. Data came from immunoSEQ multiplex PCR; TCRdb stores just in-frame clones and leaves some out. The table shows tens of thousands of clones, with roughly nine tenths occurring only once. Here the sequenced sample was CD4+ or CD8+ T cells sorted from blood, taken in a trial of the OX40 agonist ivuxolimab. Every receptor here comes from an adult with an advanced solid tumor such as melanoma, head and neck, liver or kidney cancer. The CDR3 runs from the conserved cysteine through the conserved F or W. The D gene is left open where the match is weak. The size of a clone is reported for some rows only, either as once, few or many, or as a class for expanded clones.

d_gene | j_gene | abundance | v_gene | CDR3aa | CDR3nt
. | TRBJ2-7 | once | TRBV30 | CAWSVHGYEQYF | TGTGCCTGGAGTGTACATGGGTACGAGCAGTACTTC
TRBD2 | TRBJ2-1 | . | TRBV9 | CASSVVASGGASEQFF | TGTGCCAGCAGCGTAGTCGCTAGCGGGGGGGCGAGTGAGCAGTTCTTC
. | TRBJ1-5 | . | TRBV27 | CASSLSAGAFNQPQHF | TGTGCCAGCAGTTTATCTGCAGGGGCGTTCAATCAGCCCCAGCATTTT
. | TRBJ2-7 | . | TRBV9 | CASSVEEPSGEQYF | TGTGCCAGCAGCGTAGAGGAACCCTCCGGCGAGCAGTACTTC
. | TRBJ2-3 | . | TRBV20-1 | CSAPVDTQYF | TGCAGTGCCCCCGTGGATACGCAGTATTTT
. | TRBJ1-2 | . | TRBV29-1 | CSVGDNYGYTF | TGCAGCGTTGGGGACAACTATGGCTACACCTTC
TRBD1 | TRBJ2-7 | . | TRBV6-1 | CASTTGQANEQYF | TGTGCCAGCACAACAGGACAGGCAAACGAGCAGTACTTC
TRBD1 | TRBJ2-7 | . | TRBV29-1 | CSVRPHRDREKHEQYF | TGCAGCGTTCGCCCTCACCGGGACAGGGAAAAGCACGAGCAGTACTTC
. | TRBJ2-7 | . | TRBV11-2 | CASSLVRGNEQYF | TGTGCCAGCAGCTTAGTCCGGGGCAACGAGCAGTACTTC
TRBD1 | TRBJ1-3 | . | TRBV4-3 | CASSQGTGFGNTIYF | TGCGCCAGCAGCCAAGGGACAGGTTTTGGAAACACCATATATTTT
. | TRBJ1-2 | medium-sized | TRBV4-2 | CASSQDRVLYGYTF | TGTGCCAGCAGCCAAGATCGAGTTCTCTATGGCTACACCTTC
. | TRBJ2-3 | once | TRBV27 | CASSSTDTQYF | TGTGCCAGCAGTTCCACAGATACGCAGTATTTT
. | TRBJ1-2 | . | TRBV4-2 | CASSQDQNYNYGYTF | TGTGCCAGCAGCCAAGATCAGAACTATAACTATGGCTACACCTTC
. | TRBJ2-7 | once | TRBV29-1 | CSVGQAYEQYF | TGCAGCGTTGGACAAGCCTACGAGCAGTACTTC
. | TRBJ1-1 | . | TRBV2 | CASRLRGRNTEAFF | TGTGCCAGCAGGCTCAGGGGCAGGAACACTGAAGCTTTCTTT
TRBD1 | TRBJ2-1 | . | TRBV29-1 | CSVEGQLSYNEQFF | TGCAGCGTTGAGGGACAGCTCTCCTACAATGAGCAGTTCTTC
TRBD2 | TRBJ2-2 | . | TRBV4-3 | CASRPSGGFTGELFF | TGCGCCAGCAGACCTAGCGGGGGCTTCACCGGGGAGCTGTTTTTT
. | TRBJ2-7 | . | TRBV9 | CASSSGQSWEQYF | TGTGCCAGCAGCTCCGGACAGTCTTGGGAGCAGTACTTC
. | TRBJ1-6 | . | TRBV5-5 | CASSPDTSRIHF | TGTGCCAGCAGTCCCGACACCTCCCGGATCCACTTT